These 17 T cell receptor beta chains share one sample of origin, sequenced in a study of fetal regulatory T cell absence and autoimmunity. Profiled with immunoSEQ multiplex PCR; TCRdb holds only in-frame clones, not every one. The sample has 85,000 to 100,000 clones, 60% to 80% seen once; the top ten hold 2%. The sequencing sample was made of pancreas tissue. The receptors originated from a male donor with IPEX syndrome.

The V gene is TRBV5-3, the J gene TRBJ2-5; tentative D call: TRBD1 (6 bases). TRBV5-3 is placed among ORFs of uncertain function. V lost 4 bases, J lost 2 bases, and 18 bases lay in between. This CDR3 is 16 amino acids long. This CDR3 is CARSDSQGKEQETQYF. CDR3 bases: TGTGCCAGAAGCGATTCGCAGGGGAAAGAGCAAGAGACCCAGTACTTC.

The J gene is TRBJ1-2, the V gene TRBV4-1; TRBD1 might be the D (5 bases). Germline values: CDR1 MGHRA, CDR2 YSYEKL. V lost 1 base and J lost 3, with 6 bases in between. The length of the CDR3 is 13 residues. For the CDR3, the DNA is TGCGCCAGCAGCCAAGGGGGCGACTATGGCTACACCTTC. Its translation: CASSQGGDYGYTF.

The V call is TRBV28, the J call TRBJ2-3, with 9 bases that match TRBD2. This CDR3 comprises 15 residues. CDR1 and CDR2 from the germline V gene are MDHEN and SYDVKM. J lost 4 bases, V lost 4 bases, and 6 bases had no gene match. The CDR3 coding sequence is TGTGCCAGCAGTTCGCGGGAGGGCCCCCCAGATACGCAGTATTTT. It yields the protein CASSSREGPPDTQYF. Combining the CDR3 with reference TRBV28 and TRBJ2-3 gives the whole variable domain DVKVTQSSRYLVKRTGEKVFLECVQDMDHENMFWYRQDPGLGLRLIYFSYDVKMKEKGDIPEGYSVSREKKERFSLILESASTNQTSMYLCASSSREGPPDTQYFGPGTRLTVL.

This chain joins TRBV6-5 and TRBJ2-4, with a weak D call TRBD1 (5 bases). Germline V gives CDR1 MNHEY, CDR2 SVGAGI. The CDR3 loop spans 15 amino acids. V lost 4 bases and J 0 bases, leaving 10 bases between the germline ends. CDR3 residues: CASSSGRAAKNIQYF. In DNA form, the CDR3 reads TGTGCCAGCAGTTCCGGCAGGGCAGCCAAAAACATTCAGTACTTC.

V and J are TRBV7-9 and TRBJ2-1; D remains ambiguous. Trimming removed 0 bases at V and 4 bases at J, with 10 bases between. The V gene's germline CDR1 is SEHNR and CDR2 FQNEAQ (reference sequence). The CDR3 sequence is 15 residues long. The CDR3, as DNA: TGTGCCAGCAGCTTAGCCAAGGTCCAATACAATGAGCAGTTCTTC. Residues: CASSLAKVQYNEQFF.

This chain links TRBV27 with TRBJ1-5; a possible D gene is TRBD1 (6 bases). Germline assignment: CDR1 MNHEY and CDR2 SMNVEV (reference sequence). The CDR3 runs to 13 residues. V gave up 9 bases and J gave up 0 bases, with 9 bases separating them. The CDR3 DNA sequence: TGTGCCAGGACAGGATTTAGCAATCAGCCCCAGCATTTT. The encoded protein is CARTGFSNQPQHF.

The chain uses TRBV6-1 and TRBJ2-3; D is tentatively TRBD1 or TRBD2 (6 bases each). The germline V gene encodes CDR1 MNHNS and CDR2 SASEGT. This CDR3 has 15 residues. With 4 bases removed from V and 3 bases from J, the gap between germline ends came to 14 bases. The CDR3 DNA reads TGTGCCAGCAGTGTACAGGGAAGCGGGACAGATACGCAGTATTTT. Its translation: CASSVQGSGTDTQYF.

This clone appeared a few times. The CDR3 nucleotides read TGTGCCAGCAGTCCGGGACAATATAATTCACCCCTCCACTTT. Translated: CASSPGQYNSPLHF. The rearrangement uses TRBV27 and TRBJ1-6; perhaps TRBD1 as D (6 bases). Per germline, CDR1 MNHEY and CDR2 SMNVEV (reference sequence). This CDR3 is 14 amino acids long. Trimming cost V 5 bases and J 4 bases, with 9 bases left between them.

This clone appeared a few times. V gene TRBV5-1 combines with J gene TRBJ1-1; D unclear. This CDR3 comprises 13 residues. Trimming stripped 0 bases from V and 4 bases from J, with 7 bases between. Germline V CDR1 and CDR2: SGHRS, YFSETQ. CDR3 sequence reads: CASSLAGFTEAFF. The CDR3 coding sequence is TGCGCCAGCAGCTTGGCAGGATTCACTGAAGCTTTCTTT. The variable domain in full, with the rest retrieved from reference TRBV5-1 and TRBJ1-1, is KAGVTQTPRYLIKTRGQQVTLSCSPISGHRSVSWYQQTPGQGLQFLFEYFSETQRNKGNFPGRFSGRQFSNSRSEMNVSTLELGDSALYLCASSLAGFTEAFFGQGTRLTVV.

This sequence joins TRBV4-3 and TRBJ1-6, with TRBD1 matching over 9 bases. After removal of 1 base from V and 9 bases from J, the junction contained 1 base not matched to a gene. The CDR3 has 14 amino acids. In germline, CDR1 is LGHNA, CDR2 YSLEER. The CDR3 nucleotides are TGCGCCAGCAGCCAAGGACAGGGGGTTTCACCCCTCCACTTT. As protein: CASSQGQGVSPLHF.

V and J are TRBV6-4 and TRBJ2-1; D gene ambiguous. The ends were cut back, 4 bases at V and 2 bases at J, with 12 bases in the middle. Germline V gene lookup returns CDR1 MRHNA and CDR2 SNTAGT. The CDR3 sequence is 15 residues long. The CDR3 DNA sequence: TGTGCCAGCAGTGGCCCCGGCCGCCCCTACAATGAGCAGTTCTTC. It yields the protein CASSGPGRPYNEQFF.

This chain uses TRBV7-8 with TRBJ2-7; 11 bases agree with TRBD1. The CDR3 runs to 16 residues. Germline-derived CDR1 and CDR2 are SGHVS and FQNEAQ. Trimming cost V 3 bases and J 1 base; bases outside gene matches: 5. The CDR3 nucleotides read TGTGCCAGCAGCTTGGGGACAGGGGGGGCTTCCTACGAGCAGTACTTC. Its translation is CASSLGTGGASYEQYF.

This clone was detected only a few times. The CDR3 sequence is CASSSNSPLHF. CDR3 bases: TGTGCCAGCAGCTCAAATTCACCCCTCCACTTT. The chain uses TRBV11-2 and TRBJ1-6; no clear D. The V end lost 4 bases, the J end lost 7 bases, and 2 bases lay between the germline ends. This CDR3 region has 11 residues. CDR1 and CDR2 (germline): SGHAT, FQNNGV.

The CDR3, as DNA: TGTGCCATCAGGAGGGACCGCTCTAACTATGGCTACACCTTC. This translates into CAIRRDRSNYGYTF. V is TRBV10-3 and J is TRBJ1-2; D is possibly TRBD1 (5 bases). This CDR3 spans 14 amino acids. Per germline, CDR1 ENHRY and CDR2 SYGVKD. Trimming took 6 bases from V and 0 from J, leaving 11 bases between them.

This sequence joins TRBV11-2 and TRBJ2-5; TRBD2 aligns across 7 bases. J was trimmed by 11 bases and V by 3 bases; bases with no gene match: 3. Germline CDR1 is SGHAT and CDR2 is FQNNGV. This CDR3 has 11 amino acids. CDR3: CASSFRDYQYF. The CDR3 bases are TGTGCCAGCAGCTTCCGGGACTATCAGTACTTC.

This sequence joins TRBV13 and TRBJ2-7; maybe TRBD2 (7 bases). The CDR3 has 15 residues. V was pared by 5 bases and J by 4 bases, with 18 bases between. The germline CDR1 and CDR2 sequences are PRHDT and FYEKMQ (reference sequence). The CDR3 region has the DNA TGTGCCAGCAGCCTAACTGGAGGGGGGGTATACGAGCAGTACTTC. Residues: CASSLTGGGVYEQYF.

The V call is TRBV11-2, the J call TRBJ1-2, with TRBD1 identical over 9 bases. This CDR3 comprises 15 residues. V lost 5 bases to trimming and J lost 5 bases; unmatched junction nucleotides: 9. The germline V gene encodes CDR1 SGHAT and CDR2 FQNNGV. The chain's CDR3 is CASSNPRDRVYGYTF. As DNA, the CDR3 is TGTGCCAGCAGCAACCCCCGGGACAGGGTTTATGGCTACACCTTC.